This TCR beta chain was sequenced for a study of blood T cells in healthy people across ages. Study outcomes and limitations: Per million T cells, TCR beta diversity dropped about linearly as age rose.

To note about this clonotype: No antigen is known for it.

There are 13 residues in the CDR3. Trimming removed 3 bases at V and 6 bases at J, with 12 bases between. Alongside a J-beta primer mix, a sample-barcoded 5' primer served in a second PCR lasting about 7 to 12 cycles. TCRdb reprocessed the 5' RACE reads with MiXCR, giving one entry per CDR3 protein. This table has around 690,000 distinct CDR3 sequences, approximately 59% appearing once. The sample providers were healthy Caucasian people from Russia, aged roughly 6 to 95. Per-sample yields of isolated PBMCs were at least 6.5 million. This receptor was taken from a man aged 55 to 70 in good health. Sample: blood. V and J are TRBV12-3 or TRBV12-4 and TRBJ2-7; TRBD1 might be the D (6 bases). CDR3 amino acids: CASSFFAGVEQYF. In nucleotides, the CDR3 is TGTGCCAGCAGTTTTTTTGCAGGGGTCGAGCAGTACTTC.